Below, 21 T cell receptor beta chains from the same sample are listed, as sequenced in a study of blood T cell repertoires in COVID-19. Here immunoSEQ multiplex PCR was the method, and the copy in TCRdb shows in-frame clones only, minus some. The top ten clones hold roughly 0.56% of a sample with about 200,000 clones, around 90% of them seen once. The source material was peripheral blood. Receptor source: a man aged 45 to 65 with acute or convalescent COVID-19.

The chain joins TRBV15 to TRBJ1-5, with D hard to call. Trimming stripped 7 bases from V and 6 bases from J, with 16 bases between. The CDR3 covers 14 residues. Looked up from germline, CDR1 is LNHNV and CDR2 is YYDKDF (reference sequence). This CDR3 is CATNGGGLGQPQHF. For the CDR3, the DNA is TGTGCCACCAACGGAGGAGGGTTGGGTCAGCCCCAGCATTTT.

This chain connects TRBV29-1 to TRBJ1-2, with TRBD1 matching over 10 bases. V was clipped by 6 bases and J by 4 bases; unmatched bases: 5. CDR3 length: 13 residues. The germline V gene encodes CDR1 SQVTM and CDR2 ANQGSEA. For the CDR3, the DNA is TGCAGCGTAGCGACAGGGGGCGTCTATGGCTACACCTTC. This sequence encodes CSVATGGVYGYTF.

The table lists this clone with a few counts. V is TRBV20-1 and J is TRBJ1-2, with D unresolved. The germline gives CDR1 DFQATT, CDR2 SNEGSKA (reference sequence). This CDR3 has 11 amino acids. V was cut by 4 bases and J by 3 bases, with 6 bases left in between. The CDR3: CSAIHYYGYTF. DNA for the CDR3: TGCAGTGCTATACATTACTATGGCTACACCTTC.

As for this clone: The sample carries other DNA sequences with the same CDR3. For the CDR3, the DNA is TGTGCCAGCAGCGTAGGACTAGCGAGCACAGATACGCAGTATTTT. Translating it yields CASSVGLASTDTQYF. The chain joins TRBV9 to TRBJ2-3; 8 nucleotides align to TRBD2. The CDR3 loop spans 15 amino acids. The V segment lost 0 bases and the J segment 0 bases; nucleotides outside the gene matches: 0. Germline-derived CDR1 and CDR2 are SGDLS and YYNGEE. Drawing the rest from reference TRBV9 and TRBJ2-3, the complete variable domain is DSGVTQTPKHLITATGQRVTLRCSPRSGDLSVYWYQQSLDQGLQFLIQYYNGEERAKGNILERFSAQQFPDLHSELNLSSLELGDSALYFCASSVGLASTDTQYFGPGTRLTVL.

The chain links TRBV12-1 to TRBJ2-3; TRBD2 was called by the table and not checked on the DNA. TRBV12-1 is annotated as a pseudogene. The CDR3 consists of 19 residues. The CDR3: CASSFAGLAGGPPTDTQYF. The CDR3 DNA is TGTGCCAGCAGCTTTGCGGGACTAGCGGGAGGGCCCCCCACAGATACGCAGTATTTT.

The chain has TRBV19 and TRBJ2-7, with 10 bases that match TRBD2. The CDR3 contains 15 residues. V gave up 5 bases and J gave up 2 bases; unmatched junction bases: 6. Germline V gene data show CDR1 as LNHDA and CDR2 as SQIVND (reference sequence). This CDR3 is CASSPLAGDAYEQYF. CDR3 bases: TGTGCCAGTAGTCCCCTAGCGGGAGACGCCTACGAGCAGTACTTC.

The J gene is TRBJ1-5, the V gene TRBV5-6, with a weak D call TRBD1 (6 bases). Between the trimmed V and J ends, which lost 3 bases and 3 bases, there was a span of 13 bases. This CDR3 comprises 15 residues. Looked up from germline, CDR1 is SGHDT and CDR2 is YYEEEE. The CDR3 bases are TGTGCCAGCAGCTCCAGGGGAATTGACAATCAGCCCCAGCATTTT. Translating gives CASSSRGIDNQPQHF.

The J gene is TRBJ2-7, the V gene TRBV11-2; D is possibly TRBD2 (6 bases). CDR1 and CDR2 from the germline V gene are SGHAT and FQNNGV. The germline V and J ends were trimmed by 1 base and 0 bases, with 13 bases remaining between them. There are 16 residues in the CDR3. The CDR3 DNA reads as TGTGCCAGCAGCTTAGGTCGCGGGGCCAGCTCCTACGAGCAGTACTTC. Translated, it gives CASSLGRGASSYEQYF.

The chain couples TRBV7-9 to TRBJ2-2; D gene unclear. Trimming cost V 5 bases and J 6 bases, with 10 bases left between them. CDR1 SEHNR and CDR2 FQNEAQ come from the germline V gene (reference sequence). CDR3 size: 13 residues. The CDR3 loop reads CASSPPQAGELFF. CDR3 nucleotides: TGTGCCAGCAGCCCACCCCAGGCCGGGGAGCTGTTTTTT. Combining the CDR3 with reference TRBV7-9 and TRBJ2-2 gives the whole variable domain DTGVSQNPRHKITKRGQNVTFRCDPISEHNRLYWYRQTLGQGPEFLTYFQNEAQLEKSRLLSDRFSAERPKGSFSTLEIQRTEQGDSAMYLCASSPPQAGELFFGEGSRLTVL.

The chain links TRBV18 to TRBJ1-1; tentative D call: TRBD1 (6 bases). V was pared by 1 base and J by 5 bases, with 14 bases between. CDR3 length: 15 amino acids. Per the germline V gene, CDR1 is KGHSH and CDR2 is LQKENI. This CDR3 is CASSPLEIQGTEAFF. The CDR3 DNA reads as TGTGCCAGCTCACCACTAGAAATTCAGGGGACTGAAGCTTTCTTT.

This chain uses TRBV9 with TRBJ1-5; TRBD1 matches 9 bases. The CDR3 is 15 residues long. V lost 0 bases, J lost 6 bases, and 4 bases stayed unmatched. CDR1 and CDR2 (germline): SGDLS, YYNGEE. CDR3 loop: CASSVGTGEVQPQHF. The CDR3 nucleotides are TGTGCCAGCAGCGTAGGGACAGGGGAAGTTCAGCCCCAGCATTTT.

DNA of the CDR3: TGTGCCAGCAACCAGGGTCCCACCGGGGAGCTGTTTTTT. Its protein is CASNQGPTGELFF. The rearrangement uses TRBV9 and TRBJ2-2; TRBD1 might be the D (5 bases). Germline CDR1 reads SGDLS; CDR2 reads YYNGEE. Trimming removed 6 bases at V and 4 bases at J, with 10 bases between. The CDR3 has 13 amino acids.

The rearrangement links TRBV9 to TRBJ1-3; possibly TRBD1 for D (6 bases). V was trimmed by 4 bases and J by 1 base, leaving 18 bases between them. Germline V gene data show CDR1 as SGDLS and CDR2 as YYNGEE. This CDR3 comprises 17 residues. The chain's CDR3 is CASSPLTGPRSGNTIYF. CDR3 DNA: TGTGCCAGCAGCCCCTTGACAGGACCTCGATCTGGAAACACCATATATTTT.

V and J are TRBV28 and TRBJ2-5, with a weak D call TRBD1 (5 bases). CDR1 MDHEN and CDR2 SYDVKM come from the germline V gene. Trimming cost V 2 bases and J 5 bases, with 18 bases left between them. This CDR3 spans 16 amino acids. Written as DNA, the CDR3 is TGTGCCAGCAGTTTAGGCAGGGCATTAATGATGGAGACCCAGTACTTC. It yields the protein CASSLGRALMMETQYF.

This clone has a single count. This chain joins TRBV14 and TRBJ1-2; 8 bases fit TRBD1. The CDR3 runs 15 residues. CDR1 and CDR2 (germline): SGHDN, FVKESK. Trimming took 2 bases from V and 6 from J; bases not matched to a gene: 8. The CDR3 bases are TGTGCCAGCAGCCAAAGCGGCAGGGGGCGGGATGGCTACACCTTC. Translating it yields CASSQSGRGRDGYTF.

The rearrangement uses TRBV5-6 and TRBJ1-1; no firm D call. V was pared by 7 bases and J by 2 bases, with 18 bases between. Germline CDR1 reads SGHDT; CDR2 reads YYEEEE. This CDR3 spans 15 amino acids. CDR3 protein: CASRRSASLNTEAFF. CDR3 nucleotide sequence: TGTGCCAGCCGGAGATCAGCTAGTCTCAACACTGAAGCTTTCTTT.

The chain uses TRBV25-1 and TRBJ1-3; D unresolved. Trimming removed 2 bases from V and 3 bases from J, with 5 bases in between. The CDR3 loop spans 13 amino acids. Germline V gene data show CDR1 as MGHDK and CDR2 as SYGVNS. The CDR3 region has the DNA TGTGCCAGCAGTGAACCCGGTGGAAACACCATATATTTT. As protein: CASSEPGGNTIYF.

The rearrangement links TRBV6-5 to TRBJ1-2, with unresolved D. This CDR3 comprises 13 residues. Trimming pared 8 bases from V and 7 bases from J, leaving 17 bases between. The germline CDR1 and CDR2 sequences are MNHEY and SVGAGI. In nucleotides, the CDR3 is TGTGCCAGCCGGGGATGGGATCGTCCTGGCTACACCTTC. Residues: CASRGWDRPGYTF.

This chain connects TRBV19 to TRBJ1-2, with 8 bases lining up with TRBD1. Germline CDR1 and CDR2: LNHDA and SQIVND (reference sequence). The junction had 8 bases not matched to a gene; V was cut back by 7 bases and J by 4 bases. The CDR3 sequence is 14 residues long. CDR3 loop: CASNPNRGGYGYTF. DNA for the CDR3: TGTGCCAGTAACCCCAACAGGGGGGGCTATGGCTACACCTTC.

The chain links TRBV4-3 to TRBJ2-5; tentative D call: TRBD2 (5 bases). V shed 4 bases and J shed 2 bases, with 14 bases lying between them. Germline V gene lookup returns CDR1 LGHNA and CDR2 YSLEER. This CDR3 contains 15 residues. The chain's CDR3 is CASSRTPGLQETQYF. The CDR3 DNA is TGCGCCAGCAGCCGGACTCCGGGTTTACAAGAGACCCAGTACTTC.

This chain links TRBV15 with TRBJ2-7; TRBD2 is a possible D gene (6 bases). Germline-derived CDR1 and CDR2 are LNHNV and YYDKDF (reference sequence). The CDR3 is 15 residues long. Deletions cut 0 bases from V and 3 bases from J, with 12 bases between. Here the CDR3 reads CATSRENGGNYEQYF. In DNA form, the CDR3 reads TGTGCCACCAGCAGAGAAAATGGCGGGAACTACGAGCAGTACTTC.